This entry lists 23 T cell receptor beta chains sequenced from one sample in a study of shared clonotypes between healthy human individuals. Sequenced by immunoSEQ multiplex PCR; TCRdb stores in-frame clones only, minus some. The table includes 2.5 million or so clones, approximately 92% detected once. Material for sequencing was naive CD4+ T cells sorted from blood. Sample subset: CD45RA+ positively selected. The receptors come from a young man in good health.

The gene calls are TRBV9 and TRBJ1-4, with D tentatively TRBD1 (5 bases). Trimming removed 0 bases from V and 10 bases from J, with 16 bases in between. The CDR3 loop spans 15 amino acids. Germline V gene data show CDR1 as SGDLS and CDR2 as YYNGEE. This CDR3 is CASSVGYLGPGKLFF. CDR3 nucleotide sequence: TGTGCCAGCAGCGTAGGATATTTGGGGCCAGGAAAACTGTTTTTT. Complete variable domain (other parts from reference TRBV9 and TRBJ1-4): DSGVTQTPKHLITATGQRVTLRCSPRSGDLSVYWYQQSLDQGLQFLIQYYNGEERAKGNILERFSAQQFPDLHSELNLSSLELGDSALYFCASSVGYLGPGKLFFGSGTQLSVL.

The chain uses TRBV29-1 and TRBJ1-2, with D perhaps TRBD1 (5 bases). The CDR3 is 12 residues long. Germline CDR1 SQVTM, CDR2 ANQGSEA. Between the trimmed V and J ends, which lost 5 bases and 3 bases, there was a span of 10 bases. The CDR3 here is CSVSQGDYGYTF. The CDR3 nucleotides read TGCAGCGTTAGTCAGGGCGACTATGGCTACACCTTC.

This clone was detected once. This sequence joins TRBV7-9 and TRBJ1-6, with 8 bases matching TRBD1. Germline CDR1 reads SEHNR; CDR2 reads FQNEAQ (reference sequence). The CDR3 loop spans 15 amino acids. Trimming cost V 6 bases and J 7 bases; bases outside gene matches: 8. The CDR3 coding sequence is TGTGCCAGCAGGGGCGGGACAGGCAAAAATTCACCCCTCCACTTT. Translation gives CASRGGTGKNSPLHF.

The gene calls are TRBV29-1 and TRBJ2-5; tentatively, D is TRBD1 or TRBD2 (5 bases each). Trimming removed 6 bases at V and 4 bases at J, with 12 bases between. Germline-derived CDR1 and CDR2 are SQVTM and ANQGSEA. This CDR3 contains 12 residues. Here the CDR3 DNA reads TGCAGCGTGGGACCGTTAGTAGAGACCCAGTACTTC. This translates into CSVGPLVETQYF.

In its sample, this clone was seen once. The J gene is TRBJ2-7, the V gene TRBV6-5, with D possibly matching TRBD1 (6 bases). The CDR3 consists of 14 residues. The germline V gene encodes CDR1 MNHEY and CDR2 SVGAGI. The ends were cut back, 2 bases at V and 7 bases at J, with 15 bases in the middle. DNA of the CDR3: TGTGCCAGCAGTTACGGGCAGGGGTGGGGGGAGCAGTACTTC. Translated, it gives CASSYGQGWGEQYF.

The chain is built from TRBV5-1 and TRBJ1-1; no clear D gene. Germline values: CDR1 SGHRS, CDR2 YFSETQ. This CDR3 contains 14 residues. The germline V and J ends were trimmed by 6 bases and 2 bases, with 14 bases remaining between them. The CDR3 region is CASTQVGRNTEAFF. In DNA form, the CDR3 reads TGCGCCAGCACTCAGGTTGGTCGAAACACTGAAGCTTTCTTT.

The chain combines TRBV5-5 with TRBJ1-3; D is unresolved. In germline, CDR1 is SGHKS, CDR2 YYEKEE (reference sequence). CDR3 length: 15 amino acids. The V end lost 0 bases, the J end lost 2 bases, and 9 bases lay between the germline ends. CDR3 protein: CASSLAQSTGNTIYF. CDR3 DNA: TGTGCCAGCAGCTTGGCTCAGAGTACTGGAAACACCATATATTTT.

The J gene is TRBJ2-7, the V gene TRBV18, with D unclear. V lost 11 bases and J lost 2, with 7 bases in between. Germline V lookup: CDR1 KGHSH, CDR2 LQKENI. The CDR3 consists of 10 residues. The CDR3 loop is CAPRPYEQYF. The DNA of the CDR3 is TGTGCCCCGCGCCCCTACGAGCAGTACTTC.

In regard to this clone: Other DNA sequences in the sample encode the same CDR3. This chain uses TRBV6-5 with TRBJ2-5, with D possibly matching TRBD2 (6 bases). Trimming pared 3 bases from V and 5 bases from J, leaving 13 bases between. Germline V gene sequence: CDR1 MNHEY, CDR2 SVGAGI. The CDR3 runs 14 residues. The CDR3: CASSYSGLLETQYF. Here the CDR3 DNA reads TGTGCCAGCAGTTATTCGGGACTTTTGGAGACCCAGTACTTC.

The V and J genes are TRBV9 and TRBJ2-3; D is unclear. Germline values: CDR1 SGDLS, CDR2 YYNGEE. The CDR3 length is 13 residues. Trimming left V 5 bases short and J 4 bases short, with 11 bases between. CDR3 sequence: CASSIDNADTQYF. CDR3 bases: TGTGCCAGCAGTATAGACAATGCAGATACGCAGTATTTT.

Points on this clone: Other DNA sequences in this specimen translate into the identical CDR3. The genes are TRBV18 and TRBJ2-5, with D possibly matching TRBD2 (6 bases). Germline V gives CDR1 KGHSH, CDR2 LQKENI. The length of the CDR3 is 13 residues. V lost 4 bases and J 5 bases, leaving 11 bases between the germline ends. Here the CDR3 reads CASSLGLGETQYF. The CDR3 DNA is TGTGCCAGCTCACTGGGACTTGGTGAGACCCAGTACTTC.

The chain joins TRBV5-1 to TRBJ1-3; the D gene is possibly TRBD1 (5 bases). Trimming took 3 bases from V and 3 from J, leaving 13 bases between them. This CDR3 has 15 residues. From germline, CDR1 is SGHRS and CDR2 YFSETQ. The CDR3 bases are TGCGCCAGCAGCTCGGATGGGGGGTTTGGAAACACCATATATTTT. Residues: CASSSDGGFGNTIYF. The variable domain in full, completed from reference TRBV5-1 and TRBJ1-3, reads KAGVTQTPRYLIKTRGQQVTLSCSPISGHRSVSWYQQTPGQGLQFLFEYFSETQRNKGNFPGRFSGRQFSNSRSEMNVSTLELGDSALYLCASSSDGGFGNTIYFGEGSWLTVV.

V usage is TRBV7-2 and J usage is TRBJ1-3; D is perhaps TRBD1 (5 bases). The CDR3 consists of 14 residues. Germline V CDR1 and CDR2: SGHTA, FQGNSA. Deletions cut 5 bases from V and 9 bases from J, with 17 bases between. The CDR3 spells CASSPDPGISTIYF. CDR3 sequence (DNA): TGTGCCAGCAGCCCAGACCCAGGGATCAGCACCATATATTTT.

The J gene is TRBJ2-7, the V gene TRBV6-5, with 8 bases identical to TRBD1. Germline V CDR1 and CDR2: MNHEY, SVGAGI. The CDR3 totals 16 residues. The V segment lost 4 bases and the J segment 0 bases; nucleotides outside the gene matches: 8. The CDR3 region has the DNA TGTGCCAGCAGTTCTTGGACAGGGAAAAGCTCCTACGAGCAGTACTTC. Translated, it gives CASSSWTGKSSYEQYF.

This clone was recorded once. This rearrangement joins TRBV5-6 to TRBJ1-5; possible D gene TRBD1, 5 bases. The CDR3 is 15 amino acids. Trimming stripped 4 bases from V and 5 bases from J, with 16 bases between. Germline CDR1 reads SGHDT; CDR2 reads YYEEEE. The CDR3 DNA reads as TGTGCCAGCAGCGCGGGACTGCTCAAGGATCAGCCCCAGCATTTT. Its protein product is CASSAGLLKDQPQHF. Full variable domain (missing parts from reference TRBV5-6 and TRBJ1-5): DAGVTQSPTHLIKTRGQQVTLRCSPKSGHDTVSWYQQALGQGPQFIFQYYEEEERQRGNFPDRFSGHQFPNYSSELNVNALLLGDSALYLCASSAGLLKDQPQHFGDGTRLSIL.

This rearrangement joins TRBV27 to TRBJ1-2, with 10 bases aligning to TRBD1. Trimming took 6 bases from V and 4 from J; bases not matched to a gene: 8. Germline V CDR1 and CDR2: MNHEY, SMNVEV (reference sequence). This CDR3 has 15 residues. The CDR3 region has the DNA TGTGCCAGCAGCCTAGGGACAGGGGAGACCTATGGCTACACCTTC. Its protein product is CASSLGTGETYGYTF.

J is TRBJ2-7 and V is TRBV30; 12 bases are a match to TRBD2. CDR3 length: 14 residues. The V gene end was trimmed by 4 bases and the J gene end by 3 bases; junction bases not matched to a gene: 4. Germline V CDR1 and CDR2: GTSNPN, SVGIG (reference sequence). CDR3 bases: TGTGCCTGGACTAGCGGGAGGGCCATCTACGAGCAGTACTTC. Amino acid sequence: CAWTSGRAIYEQYF.

CDR3: CASSLGSDRVRYYYEQYF. In nucleotides, the CDR3 is TGTGCCAGCAGCTTAGGATCCGACAGGGTGCGATACTACTACGAGCAGTACTTC. The genes are TRBV7-9 and TRBJ2-7, with 7 bases that match TRBD1. The CDR3 is 18 residues long. From germline, CDR1 is SEHNR and CDR2 FQNEAQ (reference sequence). The V and J ends lost 1 base and 3 bases, in that order; junction bases with no gene match: 15. The full variable domain, its missing parts supplied by reference TRBV7-9 and TRBJ2-7, is DTGVSQNPRHKITKRGQNVTFRCDPISEHNRLYWYRQTLGQGPEFLTYFQNEAQLEKSRLLSDRFSAERPKGSFSTLEIQRTEQGDSAMYLCASSLGSDRVRYYYEQYFGPGTRLTVT.

This chain uses TRBV6-1 with TRBJ2-5; D perhaps matches TRBD2 (5 bases). Germline V gene sequence: CDR1 MNHNS, CDR2 SASEGT. Trimming shortened V by 9 bases and J by 1 base, and 15 bases separated the two germline ends. This CDR3 spans 14 amino acids. CDR3 in amino acids: CASPVPGSQETQYF. The CDR3, as DNA: TGTGCCAGTCCGGTTCCGGGATCCCAAGAGACCCAGTACTTC.

The chain carries TRBV30 and TRBJ2-7, with TRBD1 as a possible D gene (5 bases). Germline V lookup: CDR1 GTSNPN, CDR2 SVGIG (reference sequence). This CDR3 contains 12 residues. The V end was cut by 2 bases, the J end by 7 bases, with 12 bases between. The CDR3 nucleotides are TGTGCCTGGAGTCCCCAGGGTAAGGAGCAGTACTTC. This gives the protein CAWSPQGKEQYF.

This clone has a single count. This sequence joins TRBV15 and TRBJ2-3; TRBD2 matches 10 bases. The CDR3 is made up of 15 amino acids. Germline-derived CDR1 and CDR2 are LNHNV and YYDKDF (reference sequence). V was pared by 5 bases and J by 5 bases, with 7 bases of the junction left unmatched. The CDR3, as DNA: TGTGCCACCAGCCAACTAGCGGGACAATTAGATACGCAGTATTTT. Protein: CATSQLAGQLDTQYF.

This clone was recorded once. The chain uses TRBV5-4 and TRBJ2-7; TRBD1 might be the D (5 bases). This CDR3 contains 14 residues. V lost 3 bases, J lost 6 bases, and 16 bases lay in between. Germline V lookup: CDR1 SGHNT, CDR2 YYREEE (reference sequence). DNA of the CDR3: TGTGCCAGCAGCTCAAATAGGATTCAGGGCGAGCAGTACTTC. Its protein is CASSSNRIQGEQYF. The full variable domain, completed using reference TRBV5-4 and TRBJ2-7, is ETGVTQSPTHLIKTRGQQVTLRCSSQSGHNTVSWYQQALGQGPQFIFQYYREEENGRGNFPPRFSGLQFPNYSSELNVNALELDDSALYLCASSSNRIQGEQYFGPGTRLTVT.

The chain has TRBV2 and TRBJ2-1, with D possibly matching TRBD2 (6 bases). The V end was cut by 9 bases, the J end by 0 bases, with 21 bases between. The germline V gene encodes CDR1 SNHLY and CDR2 FYNNEI. CDR3 size: 17 residues. The CDR3 here is CASSLSRLASSYNEQFF. The CDR3 bases are TGTGCCAGTTCTCTCTCGCGGCTAGCGAGCTCCTACAATGAGCAGTTCTTC.